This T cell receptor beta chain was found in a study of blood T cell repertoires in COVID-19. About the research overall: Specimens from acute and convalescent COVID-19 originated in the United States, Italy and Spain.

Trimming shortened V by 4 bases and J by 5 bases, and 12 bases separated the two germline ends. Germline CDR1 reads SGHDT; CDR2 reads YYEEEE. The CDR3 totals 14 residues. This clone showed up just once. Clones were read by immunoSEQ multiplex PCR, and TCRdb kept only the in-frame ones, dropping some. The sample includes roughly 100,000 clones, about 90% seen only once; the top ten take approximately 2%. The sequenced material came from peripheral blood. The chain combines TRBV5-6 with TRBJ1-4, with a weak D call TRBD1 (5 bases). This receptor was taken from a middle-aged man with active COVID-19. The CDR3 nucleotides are TGTGCCAGCAGCCGCCAGGGCAGAAATGAAAAACTGTTTTTT. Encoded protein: CASSRQGRNEKLFF.